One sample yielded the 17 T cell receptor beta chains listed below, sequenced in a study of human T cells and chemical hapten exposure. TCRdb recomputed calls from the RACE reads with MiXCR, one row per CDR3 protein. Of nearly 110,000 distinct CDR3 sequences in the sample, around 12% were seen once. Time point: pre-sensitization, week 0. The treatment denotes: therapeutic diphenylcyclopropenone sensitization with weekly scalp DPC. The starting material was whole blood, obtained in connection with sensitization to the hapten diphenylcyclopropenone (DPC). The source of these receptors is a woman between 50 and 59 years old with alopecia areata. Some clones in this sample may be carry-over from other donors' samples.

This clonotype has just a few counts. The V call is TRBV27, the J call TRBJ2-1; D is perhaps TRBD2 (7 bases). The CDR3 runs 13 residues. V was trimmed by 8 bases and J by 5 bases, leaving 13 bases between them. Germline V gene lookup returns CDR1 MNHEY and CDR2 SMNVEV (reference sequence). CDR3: CASRGADDNEQFF. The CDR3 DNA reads TGTGCCAGCCGGGGGGCGGACGACAATGAGCAGTTCTTC.

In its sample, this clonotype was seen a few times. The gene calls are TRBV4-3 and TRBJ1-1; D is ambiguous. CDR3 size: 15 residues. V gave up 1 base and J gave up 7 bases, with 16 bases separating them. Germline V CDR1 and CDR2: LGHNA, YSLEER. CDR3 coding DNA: TGCGCCAGCAGCCAAGTGGGAAGGTCGAGTCGTGAAGCTTTCTTT. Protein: CASSQVGRSSREAFF.

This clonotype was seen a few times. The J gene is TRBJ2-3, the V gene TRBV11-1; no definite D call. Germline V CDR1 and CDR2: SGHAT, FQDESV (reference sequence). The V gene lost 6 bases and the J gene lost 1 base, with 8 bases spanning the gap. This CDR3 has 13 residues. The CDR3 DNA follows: TGTGCCAGCAGAATGCCTGGCACAGATACGCAGTATTTT. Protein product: CASRMPGTDTQYF.

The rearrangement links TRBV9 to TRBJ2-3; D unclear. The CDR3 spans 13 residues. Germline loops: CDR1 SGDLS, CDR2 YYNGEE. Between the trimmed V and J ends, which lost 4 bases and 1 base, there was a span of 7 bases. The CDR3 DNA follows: TGTGCCAGCAGCATGGGTCGCACAGATACGCAGTATTTT. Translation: CASSMGRTDTQYF.

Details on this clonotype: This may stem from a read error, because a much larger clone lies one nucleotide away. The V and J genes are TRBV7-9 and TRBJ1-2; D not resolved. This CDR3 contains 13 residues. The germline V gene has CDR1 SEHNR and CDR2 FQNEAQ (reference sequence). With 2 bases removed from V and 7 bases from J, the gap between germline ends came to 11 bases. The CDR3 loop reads CASSLTSSFGYTF. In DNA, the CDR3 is TGTGCCAGCAGCTTAACGTCCAGCTTTGGCTACACCTTC.

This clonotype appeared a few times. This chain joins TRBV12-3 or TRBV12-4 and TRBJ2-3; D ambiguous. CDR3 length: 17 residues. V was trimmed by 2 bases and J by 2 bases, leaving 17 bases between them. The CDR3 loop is CASSLKGGIRYTDTQYF. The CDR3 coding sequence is TGTGCCAGCAGTTTAAAGGGCGGCATCCGGTACACAGATACGCAGTATTTT.

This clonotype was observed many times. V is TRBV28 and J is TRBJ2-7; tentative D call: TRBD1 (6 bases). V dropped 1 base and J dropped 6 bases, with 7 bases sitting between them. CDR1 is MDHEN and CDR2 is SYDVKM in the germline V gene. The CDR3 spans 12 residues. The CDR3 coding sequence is TGTGCCAGCAGTTTATTGGGGGCCGAGCAGTACTTC. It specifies CASSLLGAEQYF.

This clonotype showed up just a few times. DNA of the CDR3: TGTGCCAGCAGCCGGACCGGGACAGTAAATCAGCCCCAGCATTTT. Its protein product is CASSRTGTVNQPQHF. The chain recombines TRBV7-8 with TRBJ1-5, with 7 nucleotides matching TRBD1. This CDR3 comprises 15 residues. The V gene's germline CDR1 is SGHVS and CDR2 FQNEAQ. With 5 bases clipped from V and 4 bases from J, the junction kept 8 bases outside the gene matches. Looking up the rest from reference TRBV7-8 and TRBJ1-5 gives the full variable domain: GAGVSQSPRYKVAKRGQDVALRCDPISGHVSLFWYQQALGQGPEFLTYFQNEAQLDKSGLPSDRFFAERPEGSVSTLKIQRTQQEDSAVYLCASSRTGTVNQPQHFGDGTRLSIL.

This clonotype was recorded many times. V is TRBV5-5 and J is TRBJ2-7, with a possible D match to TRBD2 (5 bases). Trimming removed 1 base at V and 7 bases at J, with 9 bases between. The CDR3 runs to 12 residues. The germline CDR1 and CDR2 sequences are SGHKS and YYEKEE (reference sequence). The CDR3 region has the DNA TGTGCCAGCAGCTTGAGTGGCGGGGAGCAGTACTTC. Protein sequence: CASSLSGGEQYF. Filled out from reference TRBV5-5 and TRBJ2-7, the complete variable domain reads DAGVTQSPTHLIKTRGQQVTLRCSPISGHKSVSWYQQVLGQGPQFIFQYYEKEERGRGNFPDRFSARQFPNYSSELNVNALLLGDSALYLCASSLSGGEQYFGPGTRLTVT.

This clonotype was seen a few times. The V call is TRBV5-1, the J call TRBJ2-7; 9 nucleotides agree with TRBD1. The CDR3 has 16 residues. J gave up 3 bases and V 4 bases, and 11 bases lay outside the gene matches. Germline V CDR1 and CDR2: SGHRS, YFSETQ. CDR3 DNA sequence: TGCGCCAGCAGCCCTGCGGCCGGGACAGGGATCTACGAGCAGTACTTC. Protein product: CASSPAAGTGIYEQYF.

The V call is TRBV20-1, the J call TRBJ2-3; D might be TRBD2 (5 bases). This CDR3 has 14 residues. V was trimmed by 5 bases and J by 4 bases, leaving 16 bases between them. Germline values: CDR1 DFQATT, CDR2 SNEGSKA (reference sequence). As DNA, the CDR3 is TGCAGTGCTCCCTGGAGCGGTGGAGCAGATACGCAGTATTTT. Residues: CSAPWSGGADTQYF.

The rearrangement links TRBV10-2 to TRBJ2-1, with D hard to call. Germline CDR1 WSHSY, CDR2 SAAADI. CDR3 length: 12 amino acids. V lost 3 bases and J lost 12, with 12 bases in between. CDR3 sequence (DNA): TGCGCCAGCAGTGATACAAGCATAAGGCAGTTCTTC. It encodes CASSDTSIRQFF.

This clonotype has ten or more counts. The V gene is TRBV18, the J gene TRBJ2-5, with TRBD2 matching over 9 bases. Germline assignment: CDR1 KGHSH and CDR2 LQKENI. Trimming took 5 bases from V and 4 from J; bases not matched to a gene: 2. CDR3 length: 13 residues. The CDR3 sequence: CASSALAGETQYF. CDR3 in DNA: TGTGCCAGCTCAGCACTAGCGGGAGAGACCCAGTACTTC.

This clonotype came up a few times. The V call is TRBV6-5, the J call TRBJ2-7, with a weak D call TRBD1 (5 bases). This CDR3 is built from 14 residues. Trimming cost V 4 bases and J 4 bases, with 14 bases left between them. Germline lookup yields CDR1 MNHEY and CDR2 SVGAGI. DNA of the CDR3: TGTGCCAGCAGTTTGTCCGTCAGGGTTTACGAGCAGTACTTC. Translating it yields CASSLSVRVYEQYF.

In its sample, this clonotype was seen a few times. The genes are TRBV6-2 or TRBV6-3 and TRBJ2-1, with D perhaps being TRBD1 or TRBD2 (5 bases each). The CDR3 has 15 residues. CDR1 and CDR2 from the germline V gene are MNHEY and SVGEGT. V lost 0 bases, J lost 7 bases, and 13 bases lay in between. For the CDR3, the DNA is TGTGCCAGCAGTTACTCGAAATCCGGGGCGAATGAGCAGTTCTTC. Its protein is CASSYSKSGANEQFF.

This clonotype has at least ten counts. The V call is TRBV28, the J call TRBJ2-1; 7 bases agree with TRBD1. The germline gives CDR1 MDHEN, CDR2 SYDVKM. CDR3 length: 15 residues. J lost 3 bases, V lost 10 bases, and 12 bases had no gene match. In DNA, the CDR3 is TGTGCCACCGTGGTGCCAGGGGGTAACTACAATGAGCAGTTCTTC. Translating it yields CATVVPGGNYNEQFF.

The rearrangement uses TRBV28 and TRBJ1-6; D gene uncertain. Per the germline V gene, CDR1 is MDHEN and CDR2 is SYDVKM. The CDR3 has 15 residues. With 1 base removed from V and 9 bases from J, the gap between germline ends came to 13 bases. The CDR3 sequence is CASSLFSSRASPLHF. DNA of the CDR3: TGTGCCAGCAGTTTATTTAGTAGCCGAGCTTCACCCCTCCACTTT.